Listed below are T cell receptor beta chains from one sample, sequenced in a study of blood T cell repertoires in COVID-19. Clones were sequenced by immunoSEQ multiplex PCR, and TCRdb holds only the in-frame ones, with some missing. The sample yields tens of thousands of clones, 65% to 85% seen once. What was sequenced was peripheral blood. The receptors shown here come from a woman aged 55-75 years with acute or convalescent COVID-19. The CDR3 runs from the conserved cysteine through the conserved F or W. Each record gives: clone size, V gene, J gene, D gene, CDR3 DNA, CDR3 protein. D genes are given only for firm matches. Clone size is stated in some rows and not others, as once, few, many or a class when expanded.

size: few; V: TRBV7-8; J: TRBJ1-6; D: TRBD1; DNA: TGTGCCAGCAGCTTAGGGGACAGGGGTTCACCCCTCCACTTT; CDR3: CASSLGDRGSPLHF
size: -; V: TRBV28; J: TRBJ2-5; D: TRBD2; DNA: TGTGCCAGCAGTCAAAGCGGGGCGTCAGAGACCCAGTACTTC; CDR3: CASSQSGASETQYF
size: -; V: TRBV21-1; J: TRBJ1-3; D: -; DNA: TGTGCCAGCATGCCGGGAAGTGGAAACACCATATATTTT; CDR3: CASMPGSGNTIYF
size: -; V: TRBV28; J: TRBJ1-2; D: -; DNA: TGTGCCAGCAACCCCAGTCCTGTCTATGGCTACACCTTC; CDR3: CASNPSPVYGYTF
size: -; V: TRBV30; J: TRBJ1-5; D: -; DNA: TGTGCCTGGAGTGTAAGTAGCTCACAGCCCCAGCATTTT; CDR3: CAWSVSSSQPQHF
size: -; V: TRBV3-1/TRBV3-2; J: TRBJ2-1; D: TRBD2; DNA: TGTGCCAGCAGCGTAAGCGGGGGGGCCTACAATGAGCAGTTCTTC; CDR3: CASSVSGGAYNEQFF
size: -; V: TRBV28; J: TRBJ2-1; D: TRBD1; DNA: TGTGCCAGCAGTTTGCGTCTTCGGCTTCGGGGACAGCTTTACAATGAGCAGTTCTTC; CDR3: CASSLRLRLRGQLYNEQFF
size: -; V: TRBV27; J: TRBJ2-5; D: TRBD2; DNA: TGTGCCAGCAGTTCCAGACTAGCGGGGCCGAAGGTAGATGAGACCCAGTACTTC; CDR3: CASSSRLAGPKVDETQYF
size: -; V: TRBV9; J: TRBJ2-1; D: -; DNA: TGTGCCAGCAGCGTAGACGGGGGGCTTGAGCAGTTCTTC; CDR3: CASSVDGGLEQFF
size: few; V: TRBV28; J: TRBJ2-7; D: -; DNA: TGTGCCAGCAGTCCCCTAACGTCCGAGCAGTACTTC; CDR3: CASSPLTSEQYF
size: -; V: TRBV18; J: TRBJ2-5; D: TRBD2; DNA: TGTGCCAGCTCACCACCGTTAAGCGGGGGCGGAGAGACCCAGTACTTC; CDR3: CASSPPLSGGGETQYF
size: -; V: TRBV7-9; J: TRBJ1-1; D: TRBD1; DNA: TGTGCCAGCAGCCACACAGGGGGAACTGAAGCTTTCTTT; CDR3: CASSHTGGTEAFF
size: once; V: TRBV7-9; J: TRBJ1-6; D: -; DNA: TGTGCCAGCAGCTTCCAGGATCCTAATTCACCCCTCCACTTT; CDR3: CASSFQDPNSPLHF
size: -; V: TRBV10-3; J: TRBJ1-1; D: -; DNA: TGTGCCATCCAGGGTCAGGACACTGAAGCTTTCTTT; CDR3: CAIQGQDTEAFF
size: -; V: TRBV4-1; J: TRBJ2-7; D: TRBD1; DNA: TGCGCCAGCAGACCCCAGGGGGCGGCCTACGAGCAGTACTTC; CDR3: CASRPQGAAYEQYF
size: -; V: TRBV3-1/TRBV3-2; J: TRBJ1-1; D: TRBD1; DNA: TGTGCCACGGGACAGTTGAACACTGAAGCTTTCTTT; CDR3: CATGQLNTEAFF
size: -; V: TRBV7-2; J: TRBJ1-4; D: TRBD1; DNA: TGTGCCAGCAGCCCCAAGGGACAGCGACTGTTTTTT; CDR3: CASSPKGQRLFF
size: -; V: TRBV19; J: TRBJ1-2; D: TRBD1; DNA: TGTGCCAGTAGTTCAAGGGCCAGTACCAGGACAGGGGATGGCTACACCTTC; CDR3: CASSSRASTRTGDGYTF
size: once; V: TRBV28; J: TRBJ1-4; D: -; DNA: TGTGCCAGCAGTGGGCAGGCGATCGCAACTAATGAAAAACTGTTTTTT; CDR3: CASSGQAIATNEKLFF
size: -; V: TRBV29-1; J: TRBJ2-7; D: -; DNA: TGCAGCGTTGCGCGGGACAGAGATTCCTACGAGCAGTACTTC; CDR3: CSVARDRDSYEQYF
size: -; V: TRBV30; J: TRBJ1-5; D: TRBD1; DNA: TGTGCCTGGAGTAAGGGACAGCCGGGGAATCAGCCCCAGCATTTT; CDR3: CAWSKGQPGNQPQHF
size: -; V: TRBV29-1; J: TRBJ2-1; D: TRBD2; DNA: TGCAGCGTTGGACTAGCGGGATGGAATGAGCAGTTCTTC; CDR3: CSVGLAGWNEQFF
size: few; V: TRBV6-4; J: TRBJ1-2; D: -; DNA: TGTGCCCGGATCAAACAGGGTCTTATCTCCTATGGCTACACCTTC; CDR3: CARIKQGLISYGYTF
size: -; V: TRBV6-4; J: TRBJ1-2; D: TRBD1; DNA: TGTGCCAGCAGTGAGACAGGGATCGGTGGCTACACCTTC; CDR3: CASSETGIGGYTF
size: -; V: TRBV18; J: TRBJ1-5; D: -; DNA: TGTGCCAGCTCACCACTTGGGGGGGCGGGCAATCAGCCCCAGCATTTT; CDR3: CASSPLGGAGNQPQHF
size: -; V: TRBV12-3/TRBV12-4; J: TRBJ2-7; D: -; DNA: TGTGCCAGCAGTTTAACAGTCTCCTACGAGCAGTACTTC; CDR3: CASSLTVSYEQYF
size: -; V: TRBV1; J: TRBJ2-5; D: -; DNA: TGCACCAGCAGTCGTTTAGAGACCCAGTACTTC; CDR3: CTSSRLETQYF
size: -; V: TRBV6-5; J: TRBJ1-2; D: TRBD1; DNA: TGTGCCAGCAGTAGAGGGGGCCTCCACTATGGCTACACCTTC; CDR3: CASSRGGLHYGYTF
size: -; V: TRBV28; J: TRBJ2-1; D: TRBD1; DNA: TGTGCCAGCAGACAGAAGGACAGGGTCGGTTACAATGAGCAGTTCTTC; CDR3: CASRQKDRVGYNEQFF
size: -; V: TRBV28; J: TRBJ2-2; D: -; DNA: TGTGCCAGCAGACGGGGGACAGCTGATTTGCGGGAGCTGTTTTTT; CDR3: CASRRGTADLRELFF
size: -; V: TRBV19; J: TRBJ1-3; D: -; DNA: TGTGCCAGTAGTACACAGGGTCTGGGAAACACCATATATTTT; CDR3: CASSTQGLGNTIYF
size: -; V: TRBV28; J: TRBJ1-4; D: -; DNA: TGTGCCAGCAGTTTTAATACTAATGAAAAACTGTTTTTT; CDR3: CASSFNTNEKLFF
size: -; V: TRBV2; J: TRBJ1-4; D: TRBD1; DNA: TGTGCCAGCAAGGCGGGGACAGGGAATGAAAAACTGTTTTTT; CDR3: CASKAGTGNEKLFF
size: -; V: TRBV15; J: TRBJ1-4; D: -; DNA: TGTGCCACCAGCAGGGGGGCGAGTAATGAAAAACTGTTTTTT; CDR3: CATSRGASNEKLFF
size: once; V: TRBV3-1/TRBV3-2; J: TRBJ2-1; D: TRBD2; DNA: TGTGCCAGCAGCCCAGCCCTGGCGGGAGGCCCAACCTACAATGAGCAGTTCTTC; CDR3: CASSPALAGGPTYNEQFF
size: -; V: TRBV20-1; J: TRBJ1-1; D: -; DNA: TGCAGTGCTAGGGAGGGCTTCGGAGCTTTCTTT; CDR3: CSAREGFGAFF
size: once; V: TRBV19; J: TRBJ1-4; D: -; DNA: TGTGCCAGTAGTATACCAGGGCCGAGTGAAAAACTGTTTTTT; CDR3: CASSIPGPSEKLFF
size: -; V: TRBV3-1/TRBV3-2; J: TRBJ2-7; D: -; DNA: TGTGCCAGCAGCCAAAGAGCGGAACAAACCTACGAGCAGTACTTC; CDR3: CASSQRAEQTYEQYF
size: few; V: TRBV28; J: TRBJ1-2; D: -; DNA: TGTGCCAGCAGTCCACCCAACGTGTTCGGGACACCGGGAGGCTACACCTTC; CDR3: CASSPPNVFGTPGGYTF
size: -; V: TRBV28; J: TRBJ1-5; D: -; DNA: TGTGCCAGCAGTGAACCGAGGGGAGGAGGCTATAGCAATCAGCCCCAGCATTTT; CDR3: CASSEPRGGGYSNQPQHF
size: few; V: TRBV6-1; J: TRBJ2-3; D: -; DNA: TGTGCCAGCAGTGAAGCTTGGCTAGCCAGGGGAGATACGCAGTATTTT; CDR3: CASSEAWLARGDTQYF
size: -; V: TRBV27; J: TRBJ2-3; D: TRBD2; DNA: TGTGCCAGCAGTTTATCGCTAGCGGGGCTGAATACGCAGTATTTT; CDR3: CASSLSLAGLNTQYF
size: -; V: TRBV5-4; J: TRBJ1-1; D: -; DNA: TGTGCCAGCAGCCGCGGCACAGGGAGCATGAACACTGAAGCTTTCTTT; CDR3: CASSRGTGSMNTEAFF
size: -; V: TRBV12-3/TRBV12-4; J: TRBJ2-7; D: -; DNA: TGTGCCAGCAGCCGAGGCTACGAGCAGTACTTC; CDR3: CASSRGYEQYF
size: -; V: TRBV19; J: TRBJ2-1; D: -; DNA: TGTGCCAGTAGTAGACCTCAGGTTTACAATGAGCAGTTCTTC; CDR3: CASSRPQVYNEQFF
size: -; V: TRBV25-1; J: TRBJ1-6; D: TRBD1; DNA: TGTGCCAGCAGTGCTTGGGACAGGGCAAATTCACCCCTCCACTTT; CDR3: CASSAWDRANSPLHF
size: -; V: TRBV30; J: TRBJ2-2; D: -; DNA: TGTGCCTGCCCGGTAGGGGAGAGGGGGACCCTGATAAACACCGGGGAGCTGTTTTTT; CDR3: CACPVGERGTLINTGELFF
size: -; V: TRBV5-1; J: TRBJ1-4; D: -; DNA: TGCGCCAGCAGCTCACAGAGTACTAATGAAAAACTGTTTTTT; CDR3: CASSSQSTNEKLFF
size: -; V: TRBV6-5; J: TRBJ1-4; D: -; DNA: TGTGCCAGCAGTTACCCGGAGGATAATGAAAAACTGTTTTTT; CDR3: CASSYPEDNEKLFF
size: -; V: TRBV5-1; J: TRBJ2-3; D: TRBD2; DNA: TGCGCCAGCAGCTCTGGCGGGAGCTTCGCAGATACGCAGTATTTT; CDR3: CASSSGGSFADTQYF
size: -; V: TRBV28; J: TRBJ1-2; D: -; DNA: TGTGCCAGCGGTAATCTGAAGGGGGCTAACTATGGCTACACCTTC; CDR3: CASGNLKGANYGYTF
size: -; V: TRBV29-1; J: TRBJ1-2; D: -; DNA: TGCAGCGTTGAAGATCCGGGAACCTTAAGGAACTATGGCTACACCTTC; CDR3: CSVEDPGTLRNYGYTF
size: -; V: TRBV29-1; J: TRBJ2-7; D: -; DNA: TGCAGCGTCCGGCCAGGGATCTACGAGCAGTACTTC; CDR3: CSVRPGIYEQYF
size: -; V: TRBV11-2; J: TRBJ1-5; D: TRBD1; DNA: TGTGCCAGCAGCAAGGGGACAGGGAGAAGCAATCAGCCCCAGCATTTT; CDR3: CASSKGTGRSNQPQHF
size: -; V: TRBV7-2; J: TRBJ1-6; D: -; DNA: TGTGCCAGCACGGCAGGGTATAATTCACCCCTCCACTTT; CDR3: CASTAGYNSPLHF
size: few; V: TRBV28; J: TRBJ2-7; D: TRBD1; DNA: TGTGCCAGCAGCACCCGGGGGACAGGGGGATACGAGCAGTACTTC; CDR3: CASSTRGTGGYEQYF
size: few; V: TRBV6-5; J: TRBJ1-4; D: -; DNA: TGTGCCAGCAGACCCACCGTCCAGGAAAAACTGTTTTTT; CDR3: CASRPTVQEKLFF
size: -; V: TRBV5-4; J: TRBJ2-1; D: -; DNA: TGTGCCAGCAGCCTGGGGGCTGGTTTGACGAATGAGCAGTTCTTC; CDR3: CASSLGAGLTNEQFF
size: -; V: TRBV29-1; J: TRBJ1-5; D: -; DNA: TGCAGTTTGATGGTCCAGGGATGGATAAATCAGCCCCAGCATTTT; CDR3: CSLMVQGWINQPQHF
size: -; V: TRBV5-6; J: TRBJ2-7; D: -; DNA: TGTGCCAGCAGCCCTACAGGTTCTACCTACGAGCAGTACTTC; CDR3: CASSPTGSTYEQYF